Sequencing of this T cell receptor (beta chain) was carried out in a study of monozygotic twins with inflammatory bowel disease. Germline values: CDR1 MNHEY, CDR2 SMNVEV (reference sequence). The CDR3 runs to 13 residues. One entry per CDR3 protein, without DNA, is what TCRdb gives after re-calling the 5' RACE reads. This sample lists about 300,000 distinct CDR3 sequences; its ten largest clones have roughly 5.2%. The chain employs TRBV27 and TRBJ2-1. This receptor was obtained from a human donor with ulcerative colitis or Crohn's disease, or a healthy co-twin of an affected twin (not recorded which). Material: blood. The CDR3 here is CASSSHSYNEQFF.